One and the same sample provided the 22 T cell receptor beta chains below, sequenced in a study of T-cell reconstitution after alpha-beta-depleted transplantation in children. Unique molecular identifiers were incorporated when the TCRbeta library was constructed. TCRdb re-called the PCR reads through MiXCR, storing one row per CDR3 protein. The sample lists roughly 670,000 distinct CDR3 sequences; around 12% were seen once. Sample: PBMCs, taken before TCRalphabeta/CD19-depleted stem cell transplant. All receptors derive from a girl aged 2 to 9 with congenital amegakaryocytic thrombocytopenia, due to receive a stem cell transplant.

The chain combines TRBV5-5 with TRBJ2-5; no firm D call. With 4 bases removed from V and 5 bases from J, the gap between germline ends came to 12 bases. CDR3 length: 13 residues. Germline V gene lookup returns CDR1 SGHKS and CDR2 YYEKEE (reference sequence). The DNA of the CDR3 is TGTGCCAGCAGCGTCCGTGTCGGGGAGACCCAGTACTTC. It translates to CASSVRVGETQYF.

This clonotype was seen repeatedly, ten times or more. This chain uses TRBV27 with TRBJ2-7; D unclear. The germline V gene encodes CDR1 MNHEY and CDR2 SMNVEV (reference sequence). The CDR3 spans 13 residues. Trimming took 0 bases from V and 5 from J, leaving 8 bases between them. CDR3 nucleotides: TGTGCCAGCAGTTTATCAGGGCTCCACGAGCAGTACTTC. It yields the protein CASSLSGLHEQYF.

This clonotype appeared many times. The chain has TRBV3-1 and TRBJ2-7, with 9 bases that match TRBD2. Per the germline V gene, CDR1 is LGHDT and CDR2 is YNNKEL (reference sequence). CDR3 size: 17 residues. Trimming cost V 0 bases and J 4 bases; bases outside gene matches: 10. CDR3 sequence (DNA): TGTGCCAGCAGCCAAGATTGGGTGCCTAGCGGGATATACGAGCAGTACTTC. This sequence encodes CASSQDWVPSGIYEQYF.

This clonotype has at least ten counts. This sequence joins TRBV29-1 and TRBJ2-5; 10 bases match TRBD1. The CDR3 covers 14 residues. With 6 bases clipped from V and 4 bases from J, the junction kept 8 bases outside the gene matches. Per the germline V gene, CDR1 is SQVTM and CDR2 is ANQGSEA. CDR3 in DNA: TGCAGCGTGCCGACAGGGGGCATCAGAGAGACCCAGTACTTC. The encoded protein is CSVPTGGIRETQYF.

The rearrangement uses TRBV20-1 and TRBJ2-5, with 9 bases identical to TRBD2. Germline CDR1 reads DFQATT; CDR2 reads SNEGSKA (reference sequence). The CDR3 has 15 residues. This CDR3 reads CGWISGRPLEETQYF. CDR3 DNA sequence: TGCGGATGGATTAGCGGGAGACCTCTTGAAGAGACCCAGTACTTC.

This sequence joins TRBV28 and TRBJ1-1; D not resolved. With 7 bases removed from V and 0 bases from J, the gap between germline ends came to 9 bases. Germline-derived CDR1 and CDR2 are MDHEN and SYDVKM. There are 13 residues in the CDR3. CDR3 DNA sequence: TGTGCCAGCATTCCCCCGATGAACACTGAAGCTTTCTTT. Its translation: CASIPPMNTEAFF.

This clonotype was recorded a few times. The chain has TRBV7-9 and TRBJ1-2; TRBD1 aligns across 8 bases. V dropped 6 bases and J dropped 0; count of bases not matched to a gene: 6. Germline V gene lookup returns CDR1 SEHNR and CDR2 FQNEAQ (reference sequence). CDR3 size: 15 residues. CDR3 residues: CASRSTGVPNYGYTF. The CDR3 DNA sequence: TGTGCCAGCAGATCGACAGGGGTACCTAACTATGGCTACACCTTC.

This clonotype has a count of ten or more. The chain recombines TRBV5-1 with TRBJ2-5; 8 bases line up with TRBD2. Germline V gene sequence: CDR1 SGHRS, CDR2 YFSETQ. This CDR3 comprises 16 residues. The junction had 7 bases not matched to a gene; V was cut back by 1 base and J by 2 bases. The CDR3 DNA is TGCGCCAGCAGCTTGTGGGCTAGCGGGTCTCAAGAGACCCAGTACTTC. Translation gives CASSLWASGSQETQYF. Full variable domain (rest looked up from reference TRBV5-1 and TRBJ2-5): KAGVTQTPRYLIKTRGQQVTLSCSPISGHRSVSWYQQTPGQGLQFLFEYFSETQRNKGNFPGRFSGRQFSNSRSEMNVSTLELGDSALYLCASSLWASGSQETQYFGPGTRLLVL.

This clonotype was picked up a small number of times. The gene calls are TRBV7-2 and TRBJ1-2, with TRBD1 identical over 9 bases. This CDR3 has 13 amino acids. The V segment lost 6 bases and the J segment 7 bases; nucleotides outside the gene matches: 6. The germline V gene has CDR1 SGHTA and CDR2 FQGNSA. The CDR3 DNA reads TGTGCCAGCAGACCACAGGGGGCTGTTGGCTACACCTTC. It codes for CASRPQGAVGYTF.

This clonotype came up many times. The rearrangement joins TRBV10-1 to TRBJ2-7; tentatively, D is TRBD2 (5 bases). V was clipped by 0 bases and J by 3 bases, with 12 bases between them. Germline lookup yields CDR1 WNHNN and CDR2 SYGVQD (reference sequence). The CDR3 totals 15 residues. CDR3 loop: CASSESRGFLYEQYF. The CDR3 region has the DNA TGCGCCAGCAGTGAGTCCCGGGGTTTCCTCTACGAGCAGTACTTC.

The genes are TRBV2 and TRBJ2-7; weak D call: TRBD1 (5 bases). Germline-derived CDR1 and CDR2 are SNHLY and FYNNEI. V lost 5 bases and J 8 bases, leaving 13 bases between the germline ends. The CDR3 loop spans 12 amino acids. The DNA of the CDR3 is TGTGCCAGCAGTCGACAGATAGCCCAGCAGTACTTC. It codes for CASSRQIAQQYF.

In its sample, this clonotype was seen a few times. V is TRBV20-1 and J is TRBJ2-1; D may correspond to TRBD1 or TRBD2 (5 bases each). The CDR3 covers 14 residues. V lost 0 bases and J lost 11, with 17 bases in between. CDR1 and CDR2 (germline): DFQATT, SNEGSKA (reference sequence). The CDR3 here is CSARDGRGAGKQFF. CDR3 sequence (DNA): TGCAGTGCTAGAGACGGCAGAGGGGCGGGCAAGCAGTTCTTC.

This clonotype was seen ten or more times. J is TRBJ2-6 and V is TRBV20-1, with 8 bases identical to TRBD2. The CDR3 consists of 15 residues. Trimming cost V 6 bases and J 0 bases; bases outside gene matches: 4. Germline V gene data show CDR1 as DFQATT and CDR2 as SNEGSKA (reference sequence). In DNA, the CDR3 is TGCAGTGCAACTAGCGGTCTCTCTGGGGCCAACGTCCTGACTTTC. It is translated as CSATSGLSGANVLTF.

V is TRBV18 and J is TRBJ1-6, with D possibly matching TRBD1 (5 bases). This CDR3 comprises 14 residues. V was clipped by 2 bases and J by 9 bases, with 11 bases between them. Per the germline V gene, CDR1 is KGHSH and CDR2 is LQKENI. The CDR3 coding sequence is TGTGCCAGCTCACCAGGGGGAATCGGTTCACCCCTCCACTTT. Its protein is CASSPGGIGSPLHF.

As DNA, the CDR3 is TGCAGCGCCTCTCGAGGGAGTGGCTACGAGCAGTACTTC. This codes for CSASRGSGYEQYF. V usage is TRBV29-1 and J usage is TRBJ2-7; D may be TRBD2 (5 bases). The CDR3 has 13 residues. Germline CDR1 reads SQVTM; CDR2 reads ANQGSEA. Trimming took off 7 bases at V and 3 bases at J, with 16 bases between the two ends.

This clonotype was recorded at least ten times. V and J are TRBV20-1 and TRBJ2-3; D is unclear. The CDR3 consists of 15 residues. The germline V gene encodes CDR1 DFQATT and CDR2 SNEGSKA (reference sequence). V shed 1 base and J shed 0 bases, with 11 bases lying between them. Here the CDR3 DNA reads TGCAGTGCTAGAGGCCTTAGAAATAGCACAGATACGCAGTATTTT. Protein sequence: CSARGLRNSTDTQYF.

The V gene is TRBV7-2, the J gene TRBJ2-4; D call uncertain. This CDR3 region has 15 residues. Trimming took 8 bases from V and 0 from J, leaving 14 bases between them. The germline CDR1 and CDR2 sequences are SGHTA and FQGNSA. DNA for the CDR3: TGTGCCAGCGGATGGAGCCCTTTAGCCAAAAACATTCAGTACTTC. This gives the protein CASGWSPLAKNIQYF.

Many counts were recorded for this clonotype. J is TRBJ2-1 and V is TRBV21-1; the listed D gene, TRBD1, was not tested against the DNA. TRBV21-1 is termed a pseudogene. The CDR3 extends over 17 amino acids. The CDR3: CASSKTRGPWVDNEQFF. For the CDR3, the DNA is TGTGCCAGCAGCAAAACGAGGGGTCCCTGGGTCGACAATGAGCAGTTCTTC.

The CDR3 region has the DNA TGTGCCAGCTCCAGCTTCAACACCGGGGAGCTGTTTTTT. It encodes CASSSFNTGELFF. The chain has TRBV5-5 and TRBJ2-2; D remains unclear. Germline CDR1 SGHKS, CDR2 YYEKEE (reference sequence). This CDR3 has 13 amino acids. With 7 bases removed from V and 2 bases from J, the gap between germline ends came to 9 bases.

This clonotype was counted between two and nine times. This chain joins TRBV10-3 and TRBJ2-3, with a possible D match to TRBD2 (6 bases). CDR3 length: 14 amino acids. The ends were cut back, 6 bases at V and 3 bases at J, with 13 bases in the middle. Looked up from germline, CDR1 is ENHRY and CDR2 is SYGVKD. In nucleotides, the CDR3 is TGTGCCATCAGGAGGCGGGATGGAACAGATACGCAGTATTTT. Translated: CAIRRRDGTDTQYF.

The J gene is TRBJ2-1, the V gene TRBV3-1; 8 bases map to TRBD2. The CDR3 sequence is 16 residues long. Looked up from germline, CDR1 is LGHDT and CDR2 is YNNKEL (reference sequence). V was clipped by 3 bases and J by 5 bases; unmatched bases: 9. CDR3 sequence: CASSQAPGLGNNEQFF. The CDR3 DNA is TGTGCCAGCAGCCAGGCACCGGGACTAGGAAACAATGAGCAGTTCTTC.

This chain joins TRBV7-2 and TRBJ1-2, with a possible D match to TRBD1 (5 bases). The length of the CDR3 is 11 residues. V lost 3 bases and J 9 bases, leaving 8 bases between the germline ends. Germline V lookup: CDR1 SGHTA, CDR2 FQGNSA. Here the CDR3 reads CASSLRGRYTF. DNA of the CDR3: TGTGCCAGCAGCTTGAGGGGTCGCTACACCTTC.